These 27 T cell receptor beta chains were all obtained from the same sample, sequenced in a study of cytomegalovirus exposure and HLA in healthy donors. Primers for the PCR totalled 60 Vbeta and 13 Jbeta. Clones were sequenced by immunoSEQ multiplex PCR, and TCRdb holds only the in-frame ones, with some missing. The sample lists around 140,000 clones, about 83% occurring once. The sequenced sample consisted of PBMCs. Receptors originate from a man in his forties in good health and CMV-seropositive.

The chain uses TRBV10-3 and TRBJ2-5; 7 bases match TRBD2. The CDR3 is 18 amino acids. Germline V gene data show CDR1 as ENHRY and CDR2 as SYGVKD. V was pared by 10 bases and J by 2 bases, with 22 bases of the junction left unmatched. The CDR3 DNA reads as TGTGCCACCTCGGTCCTAGCGGATCCCCATGCGGGTCAAGAGACCCAGTACTTC. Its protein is CATSVLADPHAGQETQYF.

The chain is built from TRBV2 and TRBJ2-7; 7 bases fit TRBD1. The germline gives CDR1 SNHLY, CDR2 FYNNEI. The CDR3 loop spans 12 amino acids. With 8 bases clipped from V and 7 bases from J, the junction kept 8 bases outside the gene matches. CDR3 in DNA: TGTGCCAGCGCCGTATTACAGGGGGAGCAGTACTTC. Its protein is CASAVLQGEQYF.

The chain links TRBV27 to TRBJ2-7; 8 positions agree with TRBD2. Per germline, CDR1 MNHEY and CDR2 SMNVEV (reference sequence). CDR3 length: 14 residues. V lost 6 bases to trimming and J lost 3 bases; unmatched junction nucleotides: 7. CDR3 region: CASSYGAGDYEQYF. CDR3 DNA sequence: TGTGCCAGCAGCTATGGAGCGGGAGACTACGAGCAGTACTTC.

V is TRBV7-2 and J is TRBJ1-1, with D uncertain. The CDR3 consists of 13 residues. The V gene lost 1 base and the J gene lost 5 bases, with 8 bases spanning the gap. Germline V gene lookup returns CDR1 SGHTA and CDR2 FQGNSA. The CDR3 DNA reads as TGTGCCAGCAGCTTAGGACAAATTACTGAAGCTTTCTTT. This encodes CASSLGQITEAFF.

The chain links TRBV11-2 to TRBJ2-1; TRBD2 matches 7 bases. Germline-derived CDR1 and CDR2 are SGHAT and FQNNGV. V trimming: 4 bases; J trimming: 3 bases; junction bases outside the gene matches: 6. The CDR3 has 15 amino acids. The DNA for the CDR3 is TGTGCCAGCAGCTCCCCCGGGACTAACTACAATGAGCAGTTCTTC. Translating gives CASSSPGTNYNEQFF.

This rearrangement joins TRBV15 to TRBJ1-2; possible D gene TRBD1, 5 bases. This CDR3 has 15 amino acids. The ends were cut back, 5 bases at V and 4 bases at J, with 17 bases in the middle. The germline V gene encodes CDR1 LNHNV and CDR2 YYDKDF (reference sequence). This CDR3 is CATSARQGNPYGYTF. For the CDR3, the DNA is TGTGCCACCAGCGCCCGGCAGGGAAACCCCTATGGCTACACCTTC.

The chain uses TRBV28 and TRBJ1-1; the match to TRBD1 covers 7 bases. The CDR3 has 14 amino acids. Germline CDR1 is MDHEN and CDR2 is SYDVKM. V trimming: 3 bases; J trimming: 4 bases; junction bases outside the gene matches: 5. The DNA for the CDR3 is TGTGCCAGCAGTTTCCAACAGGGGACCACTGAAGCTTTCTTT. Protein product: CASSFQQGTTEAFF.

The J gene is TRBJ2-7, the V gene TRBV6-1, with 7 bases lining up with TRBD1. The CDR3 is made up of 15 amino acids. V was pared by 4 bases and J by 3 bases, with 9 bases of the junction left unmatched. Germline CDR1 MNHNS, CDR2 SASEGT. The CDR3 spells CASSAQGNVLYEQYF. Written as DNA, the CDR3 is TGTGCCAGCAGTGCACAGGGGAATGTCCTCTACGAGCAGTACTTC.

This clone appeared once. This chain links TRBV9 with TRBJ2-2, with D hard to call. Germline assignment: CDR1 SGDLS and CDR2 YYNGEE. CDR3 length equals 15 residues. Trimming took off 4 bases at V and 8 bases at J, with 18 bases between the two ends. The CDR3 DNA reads TGTGCCAGCAGCTCCACAATAACCGAATCGGGGGAGCTGTTTTTT. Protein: CASSSTITESGELFF.

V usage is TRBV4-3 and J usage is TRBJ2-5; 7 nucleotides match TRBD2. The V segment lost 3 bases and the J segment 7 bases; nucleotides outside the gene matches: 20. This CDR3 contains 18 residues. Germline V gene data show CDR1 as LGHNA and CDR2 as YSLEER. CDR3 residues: CASSQDLSGAGEGGTQYF. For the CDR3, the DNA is TGCGCCAGCAGCCAGGATTTAAGCGGGGCGGGAGAGGGTGGGACCCAGTACTTC.

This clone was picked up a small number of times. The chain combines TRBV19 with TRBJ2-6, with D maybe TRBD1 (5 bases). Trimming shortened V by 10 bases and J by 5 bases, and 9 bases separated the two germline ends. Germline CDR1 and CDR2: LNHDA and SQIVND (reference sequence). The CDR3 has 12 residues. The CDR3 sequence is CATGHRANVLTF. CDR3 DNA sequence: TGTGCCACTGGACACCGGGCCAACGTCCTGACTTTC.

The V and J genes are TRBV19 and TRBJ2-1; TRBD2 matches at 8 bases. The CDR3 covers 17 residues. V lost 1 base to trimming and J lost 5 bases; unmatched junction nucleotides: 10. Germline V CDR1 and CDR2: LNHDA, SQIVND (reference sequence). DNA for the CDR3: TGTGCCAGTAGTATAGGCCCCCCGGGAGGGCCCCACAATGAGCAGTTCTTC. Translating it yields CASSIGPPGGPHNEQFF. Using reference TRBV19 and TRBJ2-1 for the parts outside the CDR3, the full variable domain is DGGITQSPKYLFRKEGQNVTLSCEQNLNHDAMYWYRQDPGQGLRLIYYSQIVNDFQKGDIAEGYSVSREKKESFPLTVTSAQKNPTAFYLCASSIGPPGGPHNEQFFGPGTRLTVL.

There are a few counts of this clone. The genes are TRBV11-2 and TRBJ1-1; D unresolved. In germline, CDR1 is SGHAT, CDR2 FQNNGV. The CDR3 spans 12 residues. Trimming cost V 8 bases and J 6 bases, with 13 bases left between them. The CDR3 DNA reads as TGTGCCAGCGCCCCGAGCCGAGCTGAAGCTTTCTTT. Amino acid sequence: CASAPSRAEAFF.

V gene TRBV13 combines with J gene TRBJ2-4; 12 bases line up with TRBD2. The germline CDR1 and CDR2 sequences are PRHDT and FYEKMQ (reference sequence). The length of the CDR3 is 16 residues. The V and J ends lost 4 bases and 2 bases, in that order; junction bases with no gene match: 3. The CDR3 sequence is CASSSRTSGTKNIQYF. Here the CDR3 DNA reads TGTGCCAGCAGCTCGCGGACTAGCGGGACCAAAAACATTCAGTACTTC.

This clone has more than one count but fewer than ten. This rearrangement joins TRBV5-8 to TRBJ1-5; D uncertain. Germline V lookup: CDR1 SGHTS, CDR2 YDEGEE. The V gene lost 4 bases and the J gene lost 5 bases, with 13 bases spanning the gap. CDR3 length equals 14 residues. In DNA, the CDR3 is TGTGCCAGCAGCCGGGGTCCCGCGGATCAGCCCCAGCATTTT. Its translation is CASSRGPADQPQHF.

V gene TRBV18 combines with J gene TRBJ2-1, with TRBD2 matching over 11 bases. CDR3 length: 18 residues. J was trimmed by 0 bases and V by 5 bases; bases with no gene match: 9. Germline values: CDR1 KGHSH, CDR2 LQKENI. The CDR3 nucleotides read TGTGCCAGCTCAACAAGGACTAGCGGGTGGGACTCCTACAATGAGCAGTTCTTC. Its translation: CASSTRTSGWDSYNEQFF.

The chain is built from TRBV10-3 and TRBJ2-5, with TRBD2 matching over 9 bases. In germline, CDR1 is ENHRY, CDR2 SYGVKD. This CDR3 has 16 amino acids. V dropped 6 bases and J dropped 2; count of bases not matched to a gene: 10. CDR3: CAISQGLAVAQETQYF. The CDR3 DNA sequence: TGTGCCATCAGCCAGGGACTAGCTGTGGCACAAGAGACCCAGTACTTC.

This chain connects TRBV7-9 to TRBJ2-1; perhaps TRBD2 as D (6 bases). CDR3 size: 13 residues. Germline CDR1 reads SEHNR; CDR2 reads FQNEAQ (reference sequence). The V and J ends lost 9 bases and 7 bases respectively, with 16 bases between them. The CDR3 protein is CARSGGPGNEQFF. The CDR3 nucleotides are TGTGCCAGGAGCGGAGGGCCGGGGAATGAGCAGTTCTTC. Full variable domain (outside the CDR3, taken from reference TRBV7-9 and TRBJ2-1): DTGVSQNPRHKITKRGQNVTFRCDPISEHNRLYWYRQTLGQGPEFLTYFQNEAQLEKSRLLSDRFSAERPKGSFSTLEIQRTEQGDSAMYLCARSGGPGNEQFFGPGTRLTVL.

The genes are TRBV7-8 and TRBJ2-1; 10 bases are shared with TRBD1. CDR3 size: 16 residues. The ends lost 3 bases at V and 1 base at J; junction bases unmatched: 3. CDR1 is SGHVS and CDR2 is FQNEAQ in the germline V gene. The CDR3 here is CASSFQGQGSYNEQFF. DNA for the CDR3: TGTGCCAGCAGCTTTCAGGGACAGGGGTCCTACAATGAGCAGTTCTTC. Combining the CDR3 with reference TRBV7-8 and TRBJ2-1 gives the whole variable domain GAGVSQSPRYKVAKRGQDVALRCDPISGHVSLFWYQQALGQGPEFLTYFQNEAQLDKSGLPSDRFFAERPEGSVSTLKIQRTQQEDSAVYLCASSFQGQGSYNEQFFGPGTRLTVL.

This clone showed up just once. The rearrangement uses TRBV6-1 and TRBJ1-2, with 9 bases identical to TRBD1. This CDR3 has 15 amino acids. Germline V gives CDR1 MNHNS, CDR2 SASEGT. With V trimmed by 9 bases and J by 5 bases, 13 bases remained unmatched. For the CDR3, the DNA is TGTGCCAGTGATCTCGTAACAGGGGGCCCTTATGGCTACACCTTC. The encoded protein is CASDLVTGGPYGYTF.

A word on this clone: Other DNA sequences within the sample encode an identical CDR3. CDR3 region: CASSLDRDQPQHF. CDR3 DNA sequence: TGTGCCAGCAGCCTGGACAGGGACCAGCCCCAGCATTTT. The rearrangement links TRBV11-2 to TRBJ1-5; 8 nucleotides agree with TRBD1. The V gene end was trimmed by 5 bases and the J gene end by 7 bases; junction bases not matched to a gene: 4. The CDR3 length is 13 residues. Germline CDR1 reads SGHAT; CDR2 reads FQNNGV.

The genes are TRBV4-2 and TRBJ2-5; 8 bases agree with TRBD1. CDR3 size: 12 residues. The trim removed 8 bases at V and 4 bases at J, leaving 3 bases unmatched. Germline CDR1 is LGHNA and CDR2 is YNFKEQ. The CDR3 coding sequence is TGTGCCAGCGGACAGGGCCGAGAGACCCAGTACTTC. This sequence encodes CASGQGRETQYF.

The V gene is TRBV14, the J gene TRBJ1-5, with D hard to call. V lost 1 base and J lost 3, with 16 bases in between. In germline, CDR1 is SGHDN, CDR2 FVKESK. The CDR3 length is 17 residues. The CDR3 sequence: CASSQAREVPPNQPQHF. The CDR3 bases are TGTGCCAGCAGCCAAGCCCGAGAGGTCCCCCCCAATCAGCCCCAGCATTTT.

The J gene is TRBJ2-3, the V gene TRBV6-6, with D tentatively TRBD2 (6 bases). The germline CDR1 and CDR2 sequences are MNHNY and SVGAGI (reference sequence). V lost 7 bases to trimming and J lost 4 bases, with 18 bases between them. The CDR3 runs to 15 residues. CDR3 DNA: TGTGCCAGCATTGGGCCGGGAGTAGGGTCAGATACGCAGTATTTT. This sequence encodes CASIGPGVGSDTQYF.

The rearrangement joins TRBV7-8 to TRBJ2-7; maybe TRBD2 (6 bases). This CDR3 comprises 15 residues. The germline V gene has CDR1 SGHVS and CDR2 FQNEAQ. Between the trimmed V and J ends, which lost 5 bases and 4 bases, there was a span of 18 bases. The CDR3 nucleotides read TGTGCCAGCAGCCGCGACCGGGACTCACCTTACGAGCAGTACTTC. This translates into CASSRDRDSPYEQYF.

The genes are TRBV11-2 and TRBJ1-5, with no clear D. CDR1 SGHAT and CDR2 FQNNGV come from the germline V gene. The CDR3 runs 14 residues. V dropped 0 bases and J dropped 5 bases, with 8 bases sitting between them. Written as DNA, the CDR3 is TGTGCCAGCAGCTTAGATGCCGGGGATCAGCCCCAGCATTTT. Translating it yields CASSLDAGDQPQHF.

The CDR3 spells CASSLVGAVTGELFF. Here the CDR3 DNA reads TGTGCCAGCAGTTTGGTTGGGGCGGTCACCGGGGAGCTGTTTTTT. This rearrangement joins TRBV27 to TRBJ2-2; TRBD1 is a possible D gene (5 bases). The CDR3 covers 15 residues. V was pared by 3 bases and J by 4 bases, with 12 bases between. Looked up from germline, CDR1 is MNHEY and CDR2 is SMNVEV (reference sequence).